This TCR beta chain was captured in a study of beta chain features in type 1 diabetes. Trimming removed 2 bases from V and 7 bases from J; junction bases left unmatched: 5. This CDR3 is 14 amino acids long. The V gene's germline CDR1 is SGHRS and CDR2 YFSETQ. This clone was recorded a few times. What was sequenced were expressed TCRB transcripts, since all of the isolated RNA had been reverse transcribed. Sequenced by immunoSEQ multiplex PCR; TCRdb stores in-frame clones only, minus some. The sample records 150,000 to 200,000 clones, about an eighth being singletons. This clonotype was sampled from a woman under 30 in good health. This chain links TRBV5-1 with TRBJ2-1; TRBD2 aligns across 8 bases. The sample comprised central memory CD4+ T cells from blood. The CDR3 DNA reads TGCGCCAGCAGCTTCGCGGGAGGCTATAATGAGCAGTTCTTC. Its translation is CASSFAGGYNEQFF.